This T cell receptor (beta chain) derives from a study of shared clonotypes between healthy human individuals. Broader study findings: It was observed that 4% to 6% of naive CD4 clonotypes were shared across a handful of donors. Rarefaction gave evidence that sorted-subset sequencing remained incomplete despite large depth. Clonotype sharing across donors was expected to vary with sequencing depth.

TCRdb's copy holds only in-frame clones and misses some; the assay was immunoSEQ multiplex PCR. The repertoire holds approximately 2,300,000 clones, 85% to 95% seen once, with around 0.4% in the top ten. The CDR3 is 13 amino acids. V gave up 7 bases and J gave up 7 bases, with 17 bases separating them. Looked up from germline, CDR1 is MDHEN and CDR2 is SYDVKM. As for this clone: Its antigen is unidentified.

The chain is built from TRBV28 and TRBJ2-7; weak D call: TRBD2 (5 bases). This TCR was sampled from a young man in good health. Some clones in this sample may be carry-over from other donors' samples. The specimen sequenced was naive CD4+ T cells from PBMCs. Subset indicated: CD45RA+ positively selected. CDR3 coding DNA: TGTGCCAGCACCCTGAACCCGGGATGGGAGCAGTACTTC. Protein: CASTLNPGWEQYF.